The 6 T cell receptor beta chains given below trace back to one sample, sequenced in a study of blood T cell repertoires in COVID-19. Repertoires were generated with immunoSEQ multiplex PCR, while TCRdb's copy carries only in-frame clones and drops some. The table includes about 40,000 clones, about 88% detected once. The sequenced sample consisted of peripheral blood. The receptors originated from a human donor in a cohort sampled during active COVID-19.

This clone showed up just a few times. The genes are TRBV6-6 and TRBJ2-3; 11 nucleotides agree with TRBD2. Per germline, CDR1 MNHNY and CDR2 SVGAGI (reference sequence). V was pared by 6 bases and J by 2 bases, with 19 bases of the junction left unmatched. The CDR3 has 20 amino acids. This chain's CDR3 is CASSYHGIGGTSGFTDTQYF. The CDR3 region has the DNA TGTGCCAGCAGCTACCATGGAATCGGTGGGACTAGCGGATTCACAGATACGCAGTATTTT.

J is TRBJ1-5 and V is TRBV19; D is undetermined. The CDR3 totals 15 residues. The ends were cut back, 7 bases at V and 0 bases at J, with 13 bases in the middle. The germline CDR1 and CDR2 sequences are LNHDA and SQIVND (reference sequence). CDR3 DNA sequence: TGTGCCAGTAAAGGCGGTGGTTATAGCAATCAGCCCCAGCATTTT. This sequence encodes CASKGGGYSNQPQHF.

The V and J genes are TRBV18 and TRBJ1-2; the D gene is possibly TRBD1 (6 bases). The V gene lost 3 bases and the J gene lost 3 bases, with 11 bases spanning the gap. CDR3 length: 14 amino acids. Germline V lookup: CDR1 KGHSH, CDR2 LQKENI. The CDR3 DNA follows: TGTGCCAGCTCACCCAGGGGAGCCTACTATGGCTACACCTTC. Protein product: CASSPRGAYYGYTF.

The rearrangement uses TRBV18 and TRBJ2-1, with D possibly being TRBD2 (5 bases). This CDR3 has 15 amino acids. Trimming removed 2 bases at V and 0 bases at J, with 8 bases between. Germline V gene sequence: CDR1 KGHSH, CDR2 LQKENI. CDR3 coding DNA: TGTGCCAGCTCACCATTAGGGAGCTCCTACAATGAGCAGTTCTTC. It codes for CASSPLGSSYNEQFF.

The chain uses TRBV11-2 and TRBJ2-5; 13 bases map to TRBD2. The J segment lost 5 bases and the V segment lost 3 bases, leaving 6 bases of the junction unmatched. CDR1 and CDR2 from the germline V gene are SGHAT and FQNNGV. This CDR3 has 16 amino acids. The CDR3 loop is CASSFALAGGLETQYF. The DNA for the CDR3 is TGTGCCAGCAGCTTTGCACTAGCGGGGGGGCTGGAGACCCAGTACTTC.

This chain links TRBV6-5 with TRBJ2-7, with a tentative D call TRBD1 (6 bases). CDR1 and CDR2 from the germline V gene are MNHEY and SVGAGI. The CDR3 runs to 15 residues. The germline V and J ends were trimmed by 2 bases and 2 bases, with 13 bases remaining between them. The CDR3 nucleotides are TGTGCCAGCAGTTACGGGAACCGGGACACCTACGAGCAGTACTTC. Protein product: CASSYGNRDTYEQYF.